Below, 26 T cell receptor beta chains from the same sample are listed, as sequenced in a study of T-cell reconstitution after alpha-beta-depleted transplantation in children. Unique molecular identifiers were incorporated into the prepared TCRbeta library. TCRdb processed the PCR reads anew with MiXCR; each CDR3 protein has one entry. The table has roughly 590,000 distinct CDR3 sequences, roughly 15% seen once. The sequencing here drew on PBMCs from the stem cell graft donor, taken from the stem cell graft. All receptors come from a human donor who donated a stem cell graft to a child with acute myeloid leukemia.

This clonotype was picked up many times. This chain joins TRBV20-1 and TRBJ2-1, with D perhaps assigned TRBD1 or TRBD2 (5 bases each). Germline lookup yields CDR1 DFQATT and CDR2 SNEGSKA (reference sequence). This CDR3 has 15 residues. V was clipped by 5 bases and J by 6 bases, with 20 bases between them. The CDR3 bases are TGCAGTGCTCCGACCCGGGACCCGTCGATCAATGAGCAGTTCTTC. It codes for CSAPTRDPSINEQFF.

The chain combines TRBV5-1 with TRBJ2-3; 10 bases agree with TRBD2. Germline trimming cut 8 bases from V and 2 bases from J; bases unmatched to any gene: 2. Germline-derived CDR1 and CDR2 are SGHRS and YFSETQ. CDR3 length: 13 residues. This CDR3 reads CASTSGDTDTQYF. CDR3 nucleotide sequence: TGCGCCAGTACTAGCGGGGACACAGATACGCAGTATTTT.

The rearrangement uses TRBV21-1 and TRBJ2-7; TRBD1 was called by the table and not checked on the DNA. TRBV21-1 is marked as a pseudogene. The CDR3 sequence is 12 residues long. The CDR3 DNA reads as TGTGCCAGCAGCAAAGCCCCAGACAGGGAGTACGTC. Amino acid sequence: CASSKAPDREYV.

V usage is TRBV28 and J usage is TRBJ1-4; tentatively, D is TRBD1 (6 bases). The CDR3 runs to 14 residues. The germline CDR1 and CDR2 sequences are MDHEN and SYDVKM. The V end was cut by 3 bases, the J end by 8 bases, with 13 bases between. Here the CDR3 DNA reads TGTGCCAGCAGTTTGTCAGGGGTTGGGGAAAAACTGTTTTTT. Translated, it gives CASSLSGVGEKLFF.

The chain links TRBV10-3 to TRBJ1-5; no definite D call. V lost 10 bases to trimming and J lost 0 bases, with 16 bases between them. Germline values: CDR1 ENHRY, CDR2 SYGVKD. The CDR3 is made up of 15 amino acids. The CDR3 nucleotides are TGTGCCACGAAGGCAGGAGAACTTAGCAATCAGCCCCAGCATTTT. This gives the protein CATKAGELSNQPQHF.

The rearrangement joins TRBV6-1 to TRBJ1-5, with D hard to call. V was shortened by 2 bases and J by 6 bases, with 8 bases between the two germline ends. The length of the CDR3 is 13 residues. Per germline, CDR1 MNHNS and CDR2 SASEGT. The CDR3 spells CASSEYLSQPQHF. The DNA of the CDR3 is TGTGCCAGCAGTGAATATTTGAGTCAGCCCCAGCATTTT.

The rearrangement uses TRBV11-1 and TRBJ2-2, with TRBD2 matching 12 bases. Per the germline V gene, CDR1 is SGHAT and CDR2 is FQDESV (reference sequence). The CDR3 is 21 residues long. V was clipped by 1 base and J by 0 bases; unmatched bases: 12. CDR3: CASSLGKTSGGHNANTGELFF. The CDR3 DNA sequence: TGTGCCAGCAGCTTAGGAAAGACTAGCGGGGGCCACAACGCGAACACCGGGGAGCTGTTTTTT.

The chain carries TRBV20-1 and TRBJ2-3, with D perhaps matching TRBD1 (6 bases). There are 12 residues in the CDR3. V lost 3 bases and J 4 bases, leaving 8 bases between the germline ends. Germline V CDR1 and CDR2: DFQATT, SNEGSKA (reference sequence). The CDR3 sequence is CSASGTSDTQYF. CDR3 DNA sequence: TGCAGTGCTAGCGGGACATCAGATACGCAGTATTTT.

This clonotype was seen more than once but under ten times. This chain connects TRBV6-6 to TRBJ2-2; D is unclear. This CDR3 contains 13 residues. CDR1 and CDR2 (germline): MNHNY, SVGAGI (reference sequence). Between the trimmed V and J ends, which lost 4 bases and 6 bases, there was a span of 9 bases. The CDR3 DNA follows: TGTGCCAGCAGTTCCACGGCTCCCGGGGAGCTGTTTTTT. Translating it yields CASSSTAPGELFF.

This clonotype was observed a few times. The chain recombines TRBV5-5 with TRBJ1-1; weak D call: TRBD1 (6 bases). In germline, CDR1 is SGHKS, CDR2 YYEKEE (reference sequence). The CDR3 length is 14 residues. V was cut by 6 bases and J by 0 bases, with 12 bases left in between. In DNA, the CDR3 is TGTGCCAGCAACTCAGGACAGATGAACACTGAAGCTTTCTTT. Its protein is CASNSGQMNTEAFF.

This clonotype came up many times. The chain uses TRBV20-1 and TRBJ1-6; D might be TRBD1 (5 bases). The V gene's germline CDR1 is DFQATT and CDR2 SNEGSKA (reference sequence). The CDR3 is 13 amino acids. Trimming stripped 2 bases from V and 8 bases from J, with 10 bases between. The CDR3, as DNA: TGCAGTGCTAGACAGGGTTTGGATTCACCCCTCCACTTT. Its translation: CSARQGLDSPLHF.

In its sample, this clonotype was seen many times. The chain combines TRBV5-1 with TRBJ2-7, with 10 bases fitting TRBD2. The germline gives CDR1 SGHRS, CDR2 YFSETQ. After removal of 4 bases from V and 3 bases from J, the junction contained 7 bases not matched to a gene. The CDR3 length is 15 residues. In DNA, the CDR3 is TGCGCCAGCAGCCCGCAAACTAGCGGGAACTACGAGCAGTACTTC. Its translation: CASSPQTSGNYEQYF.

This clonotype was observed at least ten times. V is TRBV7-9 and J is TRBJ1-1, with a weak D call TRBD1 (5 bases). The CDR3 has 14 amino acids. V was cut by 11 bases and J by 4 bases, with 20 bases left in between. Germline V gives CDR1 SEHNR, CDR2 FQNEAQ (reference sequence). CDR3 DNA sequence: TGTGCCGTGAAAGTATCGGGGCAGGGCACTGAAGCTTTCTTT. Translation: CAVKVSGQGTEAFF. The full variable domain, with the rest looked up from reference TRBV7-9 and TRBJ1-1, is DTGVSQNPRHKITKRGQNVTFRCDPISEHNRLYWYRQTLGQGPEFLTYFQNEAQLEKSRLLSDRFSAERPKGSFSTLEIQRTEQGDSAMYLCAVKVSGQGTEAFFGQGTRLTVV.

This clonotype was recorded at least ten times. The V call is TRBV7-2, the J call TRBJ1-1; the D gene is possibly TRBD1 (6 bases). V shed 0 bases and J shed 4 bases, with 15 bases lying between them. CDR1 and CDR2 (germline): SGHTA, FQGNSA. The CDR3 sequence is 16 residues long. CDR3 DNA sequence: TGTGCCAGCAGCTTAGCCCACTGGCGCAGGGGCACTGAAGCTTTCTTT. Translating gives CASSLAHWRRGTEAFF.

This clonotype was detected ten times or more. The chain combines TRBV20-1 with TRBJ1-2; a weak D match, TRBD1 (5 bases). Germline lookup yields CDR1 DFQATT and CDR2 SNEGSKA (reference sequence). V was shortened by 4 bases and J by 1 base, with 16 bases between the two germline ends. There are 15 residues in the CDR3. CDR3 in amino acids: CSATTYYDSNYGYTF. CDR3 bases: TGCAGTGCTACAACTTATTACGACAGTAACTATGGCTACACCTTC.

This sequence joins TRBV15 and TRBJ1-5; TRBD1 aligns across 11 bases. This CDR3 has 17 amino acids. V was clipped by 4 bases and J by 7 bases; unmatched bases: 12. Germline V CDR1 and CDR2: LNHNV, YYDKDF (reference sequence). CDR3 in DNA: TGTGCCACCAGCAACCGACAAGGACAGGGGGCGAACCAGCCCCAGCATTTT. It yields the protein CATSNRQGQGANQPQHF.

The CDR3 here is CASSGRDGDYGYTF. CDR3 coding DNA: TGTGCCAGCAGTGGCCGGGACGGTGACTATGGCTACACCTTC. This chain links TRBV6-1 with TRBJ1-2; D perhaps matches TRBD1 (5 bases). CDR1 and CDR2 from the germline V gene are MNHNS and SASEGT. Deletions cut 4 bases from V and 3 bases from J, with 12 bases between. The CDR3 runs to 14 residues.

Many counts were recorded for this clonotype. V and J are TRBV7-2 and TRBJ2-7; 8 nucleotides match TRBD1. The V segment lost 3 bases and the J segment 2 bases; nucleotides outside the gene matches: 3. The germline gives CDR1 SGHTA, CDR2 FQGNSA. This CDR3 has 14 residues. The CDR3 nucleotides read TGTGCCAGCAGCTTGGGACAGGCCGCCTACGAGCAGTACTTC. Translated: CASSLGQAAYEQYF.

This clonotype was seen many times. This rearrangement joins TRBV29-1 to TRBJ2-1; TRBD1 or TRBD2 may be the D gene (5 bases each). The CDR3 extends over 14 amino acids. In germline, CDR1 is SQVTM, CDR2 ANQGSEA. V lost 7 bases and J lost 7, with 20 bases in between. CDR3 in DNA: TGCAGCGCTGCATACGGGACGACTCTGAATGAGCAGTTCTTC. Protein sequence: CSAAYGTTLNEQFF.

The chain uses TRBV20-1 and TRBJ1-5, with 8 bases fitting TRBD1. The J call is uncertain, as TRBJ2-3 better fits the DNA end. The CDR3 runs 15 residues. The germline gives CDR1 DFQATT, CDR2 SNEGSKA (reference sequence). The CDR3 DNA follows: TGCAGTGCTCGCGACAGGGGTCTTAGCAATCAGCCCCAGTATTTT. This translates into CSARDRGLSNQPQYF.

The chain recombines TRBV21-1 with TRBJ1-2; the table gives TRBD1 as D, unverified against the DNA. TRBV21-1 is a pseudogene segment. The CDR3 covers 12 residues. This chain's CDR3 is CASQRTDYGYTF. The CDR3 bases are TGTGCCAGCCAGAGGACAGACTATGGCTACACCTTC.

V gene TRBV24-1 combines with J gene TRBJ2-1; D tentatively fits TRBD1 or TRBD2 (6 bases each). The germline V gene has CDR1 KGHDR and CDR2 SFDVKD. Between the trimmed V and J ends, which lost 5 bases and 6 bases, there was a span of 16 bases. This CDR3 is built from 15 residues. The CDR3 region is CATSVKGGIGNEQFF. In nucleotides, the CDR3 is TGTGCCACCAGTGTAAAGGGGGGTATAGGCAATGAGCAGTTCTTC.

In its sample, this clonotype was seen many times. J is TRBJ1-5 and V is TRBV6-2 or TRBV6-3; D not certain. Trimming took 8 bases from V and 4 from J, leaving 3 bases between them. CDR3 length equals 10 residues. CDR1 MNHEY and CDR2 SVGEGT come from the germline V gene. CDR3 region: CASGNQPQHF. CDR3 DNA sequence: TGTGCCAGCGGAAATCAGCCCCAGCATTTT.

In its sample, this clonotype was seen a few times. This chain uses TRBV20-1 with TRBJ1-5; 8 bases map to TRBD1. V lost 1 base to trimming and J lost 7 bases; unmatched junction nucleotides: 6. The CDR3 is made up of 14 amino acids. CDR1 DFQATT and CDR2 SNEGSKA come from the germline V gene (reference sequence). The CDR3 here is CSARADRGWQPQHF. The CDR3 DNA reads TGCAGTGCTAGAGCCGACAGGGGATGGCAGCCCCAGCATTTT.

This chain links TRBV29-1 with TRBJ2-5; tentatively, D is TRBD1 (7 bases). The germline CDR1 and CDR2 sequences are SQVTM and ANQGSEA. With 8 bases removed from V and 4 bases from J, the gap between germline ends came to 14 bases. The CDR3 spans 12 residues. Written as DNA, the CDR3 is TGCAGCTACCACCAGGGGGGAGAGACCCAGTACTTC. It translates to CSYHQGGETQYF. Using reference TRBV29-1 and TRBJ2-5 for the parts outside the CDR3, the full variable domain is SAVISQKPSRDICQRGTSLTIQCQVDSQVTMMFWYRQQPGQSLTLIATANQGSEATYESGFVIDKFPISRPNLTFSTLTVSNMSPEDSSIYLCSYHQGGETQYFGPGTRLLVL.

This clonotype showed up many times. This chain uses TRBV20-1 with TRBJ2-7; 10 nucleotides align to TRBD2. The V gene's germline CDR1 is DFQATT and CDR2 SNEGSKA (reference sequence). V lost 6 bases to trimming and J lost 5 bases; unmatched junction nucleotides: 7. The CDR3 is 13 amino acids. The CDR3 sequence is CSASSGGFHEQYV. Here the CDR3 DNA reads TGCAGTGCGAGTAGCGGGGGGTTCCACGAGCAGTACGTC.